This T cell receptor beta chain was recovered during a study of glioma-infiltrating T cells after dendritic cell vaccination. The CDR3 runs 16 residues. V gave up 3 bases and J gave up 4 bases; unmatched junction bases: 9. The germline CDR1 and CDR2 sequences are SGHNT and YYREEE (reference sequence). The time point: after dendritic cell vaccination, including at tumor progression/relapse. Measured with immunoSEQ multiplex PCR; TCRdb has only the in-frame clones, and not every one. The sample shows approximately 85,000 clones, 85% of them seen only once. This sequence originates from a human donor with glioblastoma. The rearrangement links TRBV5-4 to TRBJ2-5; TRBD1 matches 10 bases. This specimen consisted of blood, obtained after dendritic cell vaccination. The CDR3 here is CASSSSGTGVGETQYF. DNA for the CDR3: TGTGCCAGCAGCTCCTCGGGGACAGGGGTTGGAGAGACCCAGTACTTC.